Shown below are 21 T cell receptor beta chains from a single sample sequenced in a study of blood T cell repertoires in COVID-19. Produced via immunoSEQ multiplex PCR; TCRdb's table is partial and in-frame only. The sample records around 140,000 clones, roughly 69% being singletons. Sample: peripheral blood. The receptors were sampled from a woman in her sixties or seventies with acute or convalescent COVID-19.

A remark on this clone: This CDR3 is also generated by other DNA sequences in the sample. In nucleotides, the CDR3 is TGCGCCAGCAGCTTGGCCGCAGGGGATGAAAAACTGTTTTTT. Amino acid sequence: CASSLAAGDEKLFF. The genes are TRBV5-1 and TRBJ1-4, with D possibly TRBD1 on 6 matching bases. The CDR3 spans 14 residues. V was cut by 0 bases and J by 6 bases, with 9 bases left in between. Germline loops: CDR1 SGHRS, CDR2 YFSETQ.

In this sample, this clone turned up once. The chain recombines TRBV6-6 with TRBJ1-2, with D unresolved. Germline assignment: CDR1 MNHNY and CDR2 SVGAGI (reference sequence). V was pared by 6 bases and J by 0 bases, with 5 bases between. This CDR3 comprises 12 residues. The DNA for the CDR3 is TGTGCCAGCAGCGGAGCTAACTATGGCTACACCTTC. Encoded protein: CASSGANYGYTF.

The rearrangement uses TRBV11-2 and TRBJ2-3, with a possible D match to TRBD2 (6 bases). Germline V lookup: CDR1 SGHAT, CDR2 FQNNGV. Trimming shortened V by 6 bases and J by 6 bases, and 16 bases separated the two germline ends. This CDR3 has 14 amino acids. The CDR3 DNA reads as TGTGCCAGCAGTGTGGCGGGGAGAGCGGATACGCAGTATTTT. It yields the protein CASSVAGRADTQYF.

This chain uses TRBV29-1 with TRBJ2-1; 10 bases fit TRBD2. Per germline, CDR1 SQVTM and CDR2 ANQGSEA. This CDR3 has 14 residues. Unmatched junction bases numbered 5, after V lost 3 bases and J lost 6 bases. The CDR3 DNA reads TGCAGCGTTGAGAAACTAGCGGGAACCAATGAGCAGTTCTTC. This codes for CSVEKLAGTNEQFF.

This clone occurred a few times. This chain's CDR3 is CASSYNRDQPQHF. CDR3 nucleotide sequence: TGTGCCAGCAGTTACAACCGGGATCAGCCCCAGCATTTT. The V call is TRBV6-2 or TRBV6-3, the J call TRBJ1-5, with D hard to call. Between the trimmed V and J ends, which lost 2 bases and 5 bases, there was a span of 7 bases. CDR1 is MNHEY and CDR2 is SVGEGT in the germline V gene. This CDR3 region has 13 residues.

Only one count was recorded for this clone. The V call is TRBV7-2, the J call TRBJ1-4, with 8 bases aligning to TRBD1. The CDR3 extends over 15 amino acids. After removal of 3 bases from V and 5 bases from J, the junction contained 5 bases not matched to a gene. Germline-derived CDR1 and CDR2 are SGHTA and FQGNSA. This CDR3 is CASSFGGTGNEKLFF. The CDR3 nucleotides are TGTGCCAGCAGCTTCGGCGGGACAGGAAATGAAAAACTGTTTTTT.

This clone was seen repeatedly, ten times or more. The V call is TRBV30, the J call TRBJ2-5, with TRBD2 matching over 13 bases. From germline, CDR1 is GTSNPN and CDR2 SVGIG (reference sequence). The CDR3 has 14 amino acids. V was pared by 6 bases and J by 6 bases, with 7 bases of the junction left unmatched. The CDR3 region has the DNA TGTGCCTGTGACGGACTAGCGGGAGAGCAGACCCAGTACTTC. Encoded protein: CACDGLAGEQTQYF.

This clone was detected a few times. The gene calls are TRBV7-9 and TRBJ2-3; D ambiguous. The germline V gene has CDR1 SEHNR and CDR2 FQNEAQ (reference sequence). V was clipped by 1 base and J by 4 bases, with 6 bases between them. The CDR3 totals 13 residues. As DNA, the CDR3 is TGTGCCAGCAGCTTAGTGGCGGCAGATACGCAGTATTTT. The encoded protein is CASSLVAADTQYF.

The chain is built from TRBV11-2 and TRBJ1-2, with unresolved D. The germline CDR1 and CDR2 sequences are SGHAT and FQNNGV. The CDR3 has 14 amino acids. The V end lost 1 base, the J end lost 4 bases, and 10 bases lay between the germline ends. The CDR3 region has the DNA TGTGCCAGCAGCTTAGTGAGCGTCCGCTATGGCTACACCTTC. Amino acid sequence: CASSLVSVRYGYTF. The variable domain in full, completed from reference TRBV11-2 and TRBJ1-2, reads EAGVAQSPRYKIIEKRQSVAFWCNPISGHATLYWYQQILGQGPKLLIQFQNNGVVDDSQLPKDRFSAERLKGVDSTLKIQPAKLEDSAVYLCASSLVSVRYGYTFGSGTRLTVV.

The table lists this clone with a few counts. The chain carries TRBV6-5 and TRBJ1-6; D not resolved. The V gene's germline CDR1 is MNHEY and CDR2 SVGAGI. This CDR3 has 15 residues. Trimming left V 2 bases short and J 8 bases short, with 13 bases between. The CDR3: CASSYLVGTDSPLHF. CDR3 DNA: TGTGCCAGCAGTTACCTGGTCGGTACCGATTCACCCCTCCACTTT.

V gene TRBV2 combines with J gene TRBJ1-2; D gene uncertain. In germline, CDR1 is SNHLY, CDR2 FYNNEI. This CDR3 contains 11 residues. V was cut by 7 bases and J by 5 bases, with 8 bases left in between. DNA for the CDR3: TGTGCCAGCACCCAGAATTATGGCTACACCTTC. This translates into CASTQNYGYTF.

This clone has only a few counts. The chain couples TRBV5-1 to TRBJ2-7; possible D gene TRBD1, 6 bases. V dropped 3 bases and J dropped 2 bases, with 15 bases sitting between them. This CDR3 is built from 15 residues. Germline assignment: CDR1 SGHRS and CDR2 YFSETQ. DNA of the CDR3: TGCGCCAGCAGCTGGTCCGCAGGGGATCCCTACGAGCAGTACTTC. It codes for CASSWSAGDPYEQYF.

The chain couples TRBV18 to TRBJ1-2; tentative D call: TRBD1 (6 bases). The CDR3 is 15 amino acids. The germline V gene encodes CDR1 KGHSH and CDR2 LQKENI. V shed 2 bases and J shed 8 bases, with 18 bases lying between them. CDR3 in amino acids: CASSPMAQGGGGYTF. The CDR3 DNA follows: TGTGCCAGCTCACCAATGGCACAGGGCGGAGGCGGCTACACCTTC.

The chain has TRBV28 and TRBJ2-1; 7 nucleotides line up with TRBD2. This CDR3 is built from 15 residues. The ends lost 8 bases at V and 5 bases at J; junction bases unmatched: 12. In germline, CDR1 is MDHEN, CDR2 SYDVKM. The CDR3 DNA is TGTGCCAGCTCCGAGGGTGGGGCGGGGGACAATGAGCAGTTCTTC. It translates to CASSEGGAGDNEQFF. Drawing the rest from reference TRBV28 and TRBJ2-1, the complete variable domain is DVKVTQSSRYLVKRTGEKVFLECVQDMDHENMFWYRQDPGLGLRLIYFSYDVKMKEKGDIPEGYSVSREKKERFSLILESASTNQTSMYLCASSEGGAGDNEQFFGPGTRLTVL.

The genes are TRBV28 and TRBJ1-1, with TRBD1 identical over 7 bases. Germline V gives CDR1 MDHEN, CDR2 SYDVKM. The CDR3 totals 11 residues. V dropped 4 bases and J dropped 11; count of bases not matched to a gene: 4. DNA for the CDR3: TGTGCCAGCAGTTCGGACAGGTCCGCTTTCTTT. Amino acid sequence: CASSSDRSAFF.

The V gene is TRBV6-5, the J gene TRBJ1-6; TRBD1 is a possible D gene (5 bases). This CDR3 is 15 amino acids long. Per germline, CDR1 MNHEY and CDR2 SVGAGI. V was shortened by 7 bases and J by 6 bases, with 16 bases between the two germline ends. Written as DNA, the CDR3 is TGTGCCAGCACTCTCCCTCGGGGGGGTAATTCACCCCTCCACTTT. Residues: CASTLPRGGNSPLHF.

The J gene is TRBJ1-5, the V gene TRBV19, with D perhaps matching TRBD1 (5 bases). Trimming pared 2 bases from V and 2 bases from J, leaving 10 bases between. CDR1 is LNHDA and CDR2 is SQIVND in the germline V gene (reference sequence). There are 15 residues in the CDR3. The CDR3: CASSIQPGGNQPQHF. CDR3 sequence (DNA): TGTGCCAGTAGTATACAACCGGGGGGCAATCAGCCCCAGCATTTT.

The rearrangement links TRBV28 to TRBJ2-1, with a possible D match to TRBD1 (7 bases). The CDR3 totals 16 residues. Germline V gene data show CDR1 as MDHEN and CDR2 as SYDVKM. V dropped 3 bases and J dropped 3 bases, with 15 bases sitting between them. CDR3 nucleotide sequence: TGTGCCAGCAGTTTCTACAGGGGAGGCGACTACAATGAGCAGTTCTTC. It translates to CASSFYRGGDYNEQFF.

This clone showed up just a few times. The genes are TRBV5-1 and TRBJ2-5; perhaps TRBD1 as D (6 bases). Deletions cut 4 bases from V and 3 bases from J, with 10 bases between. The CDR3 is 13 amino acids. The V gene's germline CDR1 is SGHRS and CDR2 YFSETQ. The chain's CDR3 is CASSGDRKETQYF. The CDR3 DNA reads TGCGCCAGCAGCGGTGACAGGAAAGAGACCCAGTACTTC. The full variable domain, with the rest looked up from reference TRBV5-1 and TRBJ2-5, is KAGVTQTPRYLIKTRGQQVTLSCSPISGHRSVSWYQQTPGQGLQFLFEYFSETQRNKGNFPGRFSGRQFSNSRSEMNVSTLELGDSALYLCASSGDRKETQYFGPGTRLLVL.

The CDR3 bases are TGTGCCAGCAGCCCGGGACTAGCGGGGGACAATGAGCAGTTCTTC. Amino acid sequence: CASSPGLAGDNEQFF. This rearrangement joins TRBV4-2 to TRBJ2-1; TRBD2 matches at 14 bases. This CDR3 is built from 15 residues. CDR1 is LGHNA, CDR2 YNFKEQ, per germline. V trimming: 4 bases; J trimming: 5 bases; junction bases outside the gene matches: 1.

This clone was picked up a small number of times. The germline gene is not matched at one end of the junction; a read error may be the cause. DNA of the CDR3: TGTGCCAGCAGCTTATTTCCCCGGGACACCACCGGCGTCGTGGACTTC. Translation: CASSLFPRDTTGVVDF. The chain uses TRBV11-2 and TRBJ2-7, with TRBD1 as a possible D gene (6 bases). The CDR3 runs to 16 residues. From germline, CDR1 is SGHAT and CDR2 FQNNGV.